This T cell receptor beta chain was found in a study of response to subunit inactivated influenza vaccine. Study outcomes and limitations: New T cells are recruited in small numbers by each seasonal influenza vaccination, according to the authors' suggestion.

CDR1 is DFQATT, CDR2 SNEGSKA, per germline (reference sequence). The CDR3 is made up of 14 amino acids. The V end lost 4 bases, the J end lost 2 bases, and 13 bases lay between the germline ends. This clonotype has just a few counts. Its target is unknown. MiXCR, applied by TCRdb to the RT-PCR reads, yields one record per CDR3 protein. The table lists roughly 570,000 distinct CDR3 sequences, 11% to 15% of them singletons. This TCR came from a man aged 45 to 65 who received an inactivated influenza vaccine. The rearrangement uses TRBV20-1 and TRBJ2-3; D is unresolved. The sample was PBMCs from blood, taken about 11 days after vaccination. Written as DNA, the CDR3 is TGCAGTGCTACCCGACCATCATACACAGATACGCAGTATTTT. Translation: CSATRPSYTDTQYF.